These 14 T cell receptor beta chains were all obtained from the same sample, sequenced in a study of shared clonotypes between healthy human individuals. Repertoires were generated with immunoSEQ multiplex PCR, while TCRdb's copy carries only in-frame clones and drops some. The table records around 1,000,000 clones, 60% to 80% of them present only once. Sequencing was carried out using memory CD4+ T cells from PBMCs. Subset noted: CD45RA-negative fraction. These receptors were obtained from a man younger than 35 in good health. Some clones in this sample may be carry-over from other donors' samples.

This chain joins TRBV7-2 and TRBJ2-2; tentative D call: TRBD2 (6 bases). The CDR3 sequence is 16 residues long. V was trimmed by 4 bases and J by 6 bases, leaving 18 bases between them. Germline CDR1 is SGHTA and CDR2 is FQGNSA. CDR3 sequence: CASSSYWGVWAGELFF. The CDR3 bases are TGTGCCAGCAGCTCCTACTGGGGGGTCTGGGCCGGGGAGCTGTTTTTT.

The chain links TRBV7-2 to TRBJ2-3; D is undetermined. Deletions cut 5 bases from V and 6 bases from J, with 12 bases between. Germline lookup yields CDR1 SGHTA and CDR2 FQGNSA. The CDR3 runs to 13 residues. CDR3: CASSTTGSDTQYF. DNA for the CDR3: TGTGCCAGCAGCACGACTGGGTCCGATACGCAGTATTTT.

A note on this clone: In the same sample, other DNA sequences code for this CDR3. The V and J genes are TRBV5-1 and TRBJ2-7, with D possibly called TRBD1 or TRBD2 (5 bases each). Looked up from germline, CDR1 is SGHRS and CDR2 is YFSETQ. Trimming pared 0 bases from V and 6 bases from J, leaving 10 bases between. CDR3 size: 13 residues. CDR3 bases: TGCGCCAGCAGCTTGGCCGTTGGGGGCGAGCAGTACTTC. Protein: CASSLAVGGEQYF.

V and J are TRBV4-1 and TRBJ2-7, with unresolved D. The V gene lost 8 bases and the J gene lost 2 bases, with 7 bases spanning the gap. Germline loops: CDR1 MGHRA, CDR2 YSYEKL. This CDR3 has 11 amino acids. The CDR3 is CASGKAYEQYF. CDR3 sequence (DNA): TGCGCCAGCGGGAAGGCCTACGAGCAGTACTTC.

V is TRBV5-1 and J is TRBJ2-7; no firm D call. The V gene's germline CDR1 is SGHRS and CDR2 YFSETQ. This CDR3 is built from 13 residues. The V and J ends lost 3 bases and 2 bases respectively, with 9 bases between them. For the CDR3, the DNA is TGCGCCAGCAGCTGGGGATTGACCTACGAGCAGTACTTC. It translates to CASSWGLTYEQYF.

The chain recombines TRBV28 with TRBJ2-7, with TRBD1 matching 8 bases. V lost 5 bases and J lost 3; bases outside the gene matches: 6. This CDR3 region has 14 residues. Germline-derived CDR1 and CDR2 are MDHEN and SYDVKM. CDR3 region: CASSEGQARYEQYF. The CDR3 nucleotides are TGTGCCAGCAGTGAGGGACAGGCGCGCTACGAGCAGTACTTC. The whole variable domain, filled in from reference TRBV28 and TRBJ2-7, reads DVKVTQSSRYLVKRTGEKVFLECVQDMDHENMFWYRQDPGLGLRLIYFSYDVKMKEKGDIPEGYSVSREKKERFSLILESASTNQTSMYLCASSEGQARYEQYFGPGTRLTVT.

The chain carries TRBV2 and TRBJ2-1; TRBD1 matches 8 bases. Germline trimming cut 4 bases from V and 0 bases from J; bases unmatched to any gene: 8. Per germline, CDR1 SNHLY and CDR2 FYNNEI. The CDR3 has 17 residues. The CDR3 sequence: CASSGLSGTGSYNEQFF. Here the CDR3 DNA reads TGTGCCAGCAGTGGACTATCCGGGACAGGCTCCTACAATGAGCAGTTCTTC.

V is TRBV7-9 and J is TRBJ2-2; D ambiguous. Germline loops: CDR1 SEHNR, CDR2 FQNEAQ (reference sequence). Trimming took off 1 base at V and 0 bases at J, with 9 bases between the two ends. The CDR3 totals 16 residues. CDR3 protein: CASSLGGQTNTGELFF. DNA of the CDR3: TGTGCCAGCAGCTTAGGTGGTCAGACGAACACCGGGGAGCTGTTTTTT.

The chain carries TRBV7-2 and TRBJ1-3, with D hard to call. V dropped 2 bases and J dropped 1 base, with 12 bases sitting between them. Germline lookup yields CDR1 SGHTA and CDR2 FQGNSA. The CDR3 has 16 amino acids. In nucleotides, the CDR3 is TGTGCCAGCAGCTTATCCGCGAGCACGTCTGGAAACACCATATATTTT. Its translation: CASSLSASTSGNTIYF.

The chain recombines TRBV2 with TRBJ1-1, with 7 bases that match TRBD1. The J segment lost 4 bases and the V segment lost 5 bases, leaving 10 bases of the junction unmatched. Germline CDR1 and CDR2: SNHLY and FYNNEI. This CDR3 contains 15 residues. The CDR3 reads CASSPSHRGGTEAFF. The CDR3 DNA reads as TGTGCCAGCAGTCCAAGTCACAGGGGCGGCACTGAAGCTTTCTTT.

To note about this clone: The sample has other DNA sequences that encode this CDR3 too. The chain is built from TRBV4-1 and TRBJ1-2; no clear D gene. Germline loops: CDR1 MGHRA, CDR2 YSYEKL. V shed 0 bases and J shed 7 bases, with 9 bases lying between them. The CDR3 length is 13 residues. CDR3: CASSQDSPTGYTF. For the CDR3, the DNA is TGCGCCAGCAGCCAAGATTCCCCTACTGGCTACACCTTC.

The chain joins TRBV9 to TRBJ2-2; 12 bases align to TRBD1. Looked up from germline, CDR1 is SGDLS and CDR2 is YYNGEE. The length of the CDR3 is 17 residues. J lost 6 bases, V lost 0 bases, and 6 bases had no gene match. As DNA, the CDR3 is TGTGCCAGCAGCGTAGTTCTGGGACAGGGGGCGCCCGGGGAGCTGTTTTTT. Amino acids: CASSVVLGQGAPGELFF.

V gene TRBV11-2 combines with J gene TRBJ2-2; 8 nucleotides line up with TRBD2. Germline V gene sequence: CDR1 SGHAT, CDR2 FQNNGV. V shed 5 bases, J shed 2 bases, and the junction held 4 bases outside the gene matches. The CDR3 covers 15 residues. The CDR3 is CASSPLAGNTGELFF. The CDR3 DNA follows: TGTGCCAGCAGCCCGTTAGCGGGAAACACCGGGGAGCTGTTTTTT.

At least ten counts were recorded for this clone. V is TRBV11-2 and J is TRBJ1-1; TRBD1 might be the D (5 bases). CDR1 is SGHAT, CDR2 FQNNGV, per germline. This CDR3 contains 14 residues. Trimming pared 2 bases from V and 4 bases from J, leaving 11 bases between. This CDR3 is CASSLITGGTEAFF. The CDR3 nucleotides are TGTGCCAGCAGCTTAATAACAGGTGGCACTGAAGCTTTCTTT.